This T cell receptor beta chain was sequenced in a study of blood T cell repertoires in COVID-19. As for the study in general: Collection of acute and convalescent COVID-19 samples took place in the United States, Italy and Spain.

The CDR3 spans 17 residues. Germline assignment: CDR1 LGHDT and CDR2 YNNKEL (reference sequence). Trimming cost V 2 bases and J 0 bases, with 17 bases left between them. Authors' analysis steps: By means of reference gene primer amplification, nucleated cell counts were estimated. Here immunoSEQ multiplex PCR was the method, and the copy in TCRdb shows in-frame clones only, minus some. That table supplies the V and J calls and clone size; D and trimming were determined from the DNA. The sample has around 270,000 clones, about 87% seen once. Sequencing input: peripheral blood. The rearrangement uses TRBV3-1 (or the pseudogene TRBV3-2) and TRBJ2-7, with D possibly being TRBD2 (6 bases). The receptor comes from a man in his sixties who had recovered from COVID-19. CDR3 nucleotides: TGTGCCAGCAGCCAATGGGAGGCCACTGCAGCCTCCTACGAGCAGTACTTC. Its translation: CASSQWEATAASYEQYF.